This TCR beta chain was identified in a study of memory CD4+ T cells and cytomegalovirus serostatus. The CDR3 has 15 residues. Germline-derived CDR1 and CDR2 are LGHNA and YSLEER. V gave up 0 bases and J gave up 2 bases, with 11 bases separating them. Concerning this clone itself: Its antigen is currently unknown.

In the authors' workflow: After removing out-of-frame reads, over 2 million distinct TCRbeta sequences remained. Generated by immunoSEQ multiplex PCR, the TCRdb table keeps only in-frame clones and is missing some. The V and J calls and clone size come from that table; D and trimming were worked out from the DNA. This repertoire shows 75,000 to 90,000 clones, more than 70% found once; its top ten account for nearly 0.8%. Single viable CD3+CD4+CD8-CD45RO+ cells were sorted as the memory CD4+ T cells. CMV serostatus came from serum IgG against pp150, pp28, p38, p52. Study-level findings and limits: CD4+ memory repertoires contained about 40% of the roughly 160 reported CMV TCRbeta sequences. Median bootstrapped AUC for CMV status was approximately 0.96 originally, roughly 0.92 US-trained.

The clonotype was recovered from an adult in good health and CMV-seronegative. The V and J genes are TRBV4-3 and TRBJ2-7, with a possible D match to TRBD2 (7 bases). The sequencing sample was made of memory CD4+ T cells from blood. The CDR3 loop reads CASSQDRGAPYEQYF. CDR3 DNA: TGCGCCAGCAGCCAAGATCGGGGGGCCCCCTACGAGCAGTACTTC.